One sample yielded the 13 T cell receptor beta chains listed below, sequenced in a study of blood T cells in healthy people across ages. A sample-barcoded 5' primer and a J-beta primer mix were used in a second PCR of roughly 6 to 11 cycles. One entry per CDR3 protein, called by TCRdb with MiXCR from the 5' RACE reads. The sample shows roughly 790,000 distinct CDR3 sequences, 40% to 45% of them seen only once. What was sequenced was blood. These receptors were collected from a woman in her sixties in good health.

The sample holds a few counts of this clonotype. This sequence joins TRBV6-2 or TRBV6-3 and TRBJ1-2; perhaps TRBD1 as D (6 bases). The germline CDR1 and CDR2 sequences are MNHEY and SVGEGT. With 2 bases removed from V and 5 bases from J, the gap between germline ends came to 9 bases. CDR3 size: 13 residues. The CDR3 sequence: CASSYGTSYGYTF. DNA of the CDR3: TGTGCCAGCAGTTACGGGACATCGTATGGCTACACCTTC.

The chain employs TRBV20-1 and TRBJ2-7; 8 bases align to TRBD1. The germline V gene has CDR1 DFQATT and CDR2 SNEGSKA (reference sequence). The V and J ends lost 0 bases and 2 bases, in that order; junction bases with no gene match: 6. This CDR3 is 15 amino acids long. The CDR3 DNA sequence: TGCAGTGCTAGAGATCGGACAGGGCCCCCCTACGAGCAGTACTTC. Residues: CSARDRTGPPYEQYF.

This clonotype was counted only a few times. J is TRBJ2-7 and V is TRBV5-5; tentative D call: TRBD1 (6 bases). V was cut by 2 bases and J by 0 bases, with 15 bases left in between. Germline-derived CDR1 and CDR2 are SGHKS and YYEKEE (reference sequence). This CDR3 comprises 16 residues. The CDR3 loop is CASSFRTEKPSYEQYF. The CDR3 region has the DNA TGTGCCAGCAGCTTCCGGACAGAGAAACCCTCCTACGAGCAGTACTTC.

Only a few counts were recorded for this clonotype. J is TRBJ2-6 and V is TRBV27, with no clear D. Germline CDR1 and CDR2: MNHEY and SMNVEV (reference sequence). The length of the CDR3 is 14 residues. The V gene lost 5 bases and the J gene lost 0 bases, with 5 bases spanning the gap. CDR3 DNA: TGTGCCAGCAGTGCCTCCTCTGGGGCCAACGTCCTGACTTTC. This sequence encodes CASSASSGANVLTF.

A note on this clonotype: One end of the junction varies from germline; a read error may be responsible. This rearrangement joins TRBV5-1 to TRBJ2-5; weak D call: TRBD1 (5 bases). The CDR3 extends over 14 amino acids. Germline V gives CDR1 SGHRS, CDR2 YFSETQ. The DNA for the CDR3 is TGCGCCGGCAGCTTCAGGGAAAGCCAAGAGACCCAGTACTTC. Amino acid sequence: CAGSFRESQETQYF.

About this clonotype itself: A junction end diverges from the germline sequence, so it may reflect a read error. This chain uses TRBV6-5 with TRBJ2-1, with 12 positions matching TRBD2. In germline, CDR1 is MNHEY, CDR2 SVGAGI. The CDR3 loop spans 15 amino acids. The CDR3 sequence is CAISRLAGVRNGQFF. The CDR3 bases are TGTGCCATCTCGAGACTAGCGGGAGTCAGGAATGGGCAGTTCTTC.

J is TRBJ2-5 and V is TRBV2, with D hard to call. Trimming removed 8 bases from V and 4 bases from J, with 8 bases in between. Germline CDR1 and CDR2: SNHLY and FYNNEI. The CDR3 spans 11 residues. The CDR3 DNA is TGTGCCAGCCCTACCAGAGAGACCCAGTACTTC. Translated: CASPTRETQYF.

Here the CDR3 reads CASTGLNEQYF. The CDR3 DNA reads as TGTGCCAGCACCGGGTTGAACGAGCAGTACTTC. The chain employs TRBV12-3 or TRBV12-4 and TRBJ2-7, with D unclear. The V end was cut by 7 bases, the J end by 5 bases, with 9 bases between. CDR3 length: 11 residues.

The rearrangement uses TRBV12-3 or TRBV12-4 and TRBJ1-2; 7 nucleotides match TRBD1. The CDR3 is made up of 14 amino acids. V lost 7 bases, J lost 2 bases, and 7 bases stayed unmatched. The CDR3 reads CASNLGQNNYGYTF. CDR3 nucleotide sequence: TGTGCCAGCAATTTGGGACAGAACAACTATGGCTACACCTTC.

The chain recombines TRBV27 with TRBJ2-2; D unresolved. V lost 2 bases and J 0 bases, leaving 13 bases between the germline ends. CDR3 size: 17 residues. Germline values: CDR1 MNHEY, CDR2 SMNVEV (reference sequence). The CDR3, as DNA: TGTGCCAGCAGTTTAAGCCAGACGTTCGCGAACACCGGGGAGCTGTTTTTT. Translating gives CASSLSQTFANTGELFF.

Only one count was recorded for this clonotype. This sequence joins TRBV7-9 and TRBJ2-2; D call uncertain. The CDR3 is made up of 15 amino acids. V gave up 4 bases and J gave up 0 bases, with 9 bases separating them. The germline V gene encodes CDR1 SEHNR and CDR2 FQNEAQ (reference sequence). CDR3 amino acids: CASSSPDSNTGELFF. CDR3 bases: TGTGCCAGCAGCTCTCCAGACTCGAACACCGGGGAGCTGTTTTTT.

Of note for this clonotype: One end of the junction fails to match germline, which may point to a read error. V usage is TRBV29-1 and J usage is TRBJ2-7; TRBD1 matches 7 bases. The DNA end is more similar to TRBJ2-5, so the J call may be wrong. CDR1 is SQVTM and CDR2 is ANQGSEA in the germline V gene. CDR3 length: 13 amino acids. The CDR3 sequence is CSFDEAGGETQYF. The CDR3 bases are TGCAGCTTTGATGAGGCAGGGGGAGAGACCCAGTACTTC.

This chain joins TRBV6-6 and TRBJ2-3, with 14 bases matching TRBD2. Trimming removed 9 bases from V and 5 bases from J; junction bases left unmatched: 4. CDR3 length: 14 residues. Germline CDR1 reads MNHNY; CDR2 reads SVGAGI (reference sequence). The DNA of the CDR3 is TGTGCCAGTGGCGGGACTAGCGGGAGAGATACGCAGTATTTT. Translation: CASGGTSGRDTQYF.